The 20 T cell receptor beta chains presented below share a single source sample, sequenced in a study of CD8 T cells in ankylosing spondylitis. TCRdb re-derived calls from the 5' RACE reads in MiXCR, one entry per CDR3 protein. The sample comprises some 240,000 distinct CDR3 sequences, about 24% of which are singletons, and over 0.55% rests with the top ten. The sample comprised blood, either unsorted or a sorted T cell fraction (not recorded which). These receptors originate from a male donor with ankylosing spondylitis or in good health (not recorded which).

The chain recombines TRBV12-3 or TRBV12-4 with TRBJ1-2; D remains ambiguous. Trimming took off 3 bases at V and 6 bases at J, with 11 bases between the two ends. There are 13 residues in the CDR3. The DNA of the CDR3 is TGTGCCAGCAGTTTCACCAGGAGGGATGGCTACACCTTC. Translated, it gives CASSFTRRDGYTF.

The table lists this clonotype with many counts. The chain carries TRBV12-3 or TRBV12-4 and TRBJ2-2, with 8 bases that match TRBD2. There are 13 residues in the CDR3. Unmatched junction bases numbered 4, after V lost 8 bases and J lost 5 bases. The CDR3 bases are TGTGCCAGCGGGACTAGTAGGACCGGGGAGCTGTTTTTT. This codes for CASGTSRTGELFF.

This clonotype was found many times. The DNA of the CDR3 is TGCAGTGCTAGAAAGGGCAGTCTCGATGAGCAGTTCTTC. This sequence encodes CSARKGSLDEQFF. The chain carries TRBV20-1 and TRBJ2-1; no definite D call. From germline, CDR1 is DFQATT and CDR2 SNEGSKA (reference sequence). V shed 2 bases and J shed 8 bases, with 13 bases lying between them. The CDR3 loop spans 13 amino acids.

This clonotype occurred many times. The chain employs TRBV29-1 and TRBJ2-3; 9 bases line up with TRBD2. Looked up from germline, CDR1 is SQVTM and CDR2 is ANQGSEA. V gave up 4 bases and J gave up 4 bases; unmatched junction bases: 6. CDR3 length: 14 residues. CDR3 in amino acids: CSVAGGGAPDTQYF. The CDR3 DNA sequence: TGCAGCGTTGCAGGCGGGGGGGCCCCAGATACGCAGTATTTT.

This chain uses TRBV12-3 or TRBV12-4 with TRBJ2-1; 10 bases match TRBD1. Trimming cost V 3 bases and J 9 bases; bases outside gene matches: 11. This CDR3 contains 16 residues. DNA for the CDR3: TGTGCCAGCAGTTTCCCCCCGGGACAGGGGTTGGGTGAGCAGTTCTTC. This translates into CASSFPPGQGLGEQFF.

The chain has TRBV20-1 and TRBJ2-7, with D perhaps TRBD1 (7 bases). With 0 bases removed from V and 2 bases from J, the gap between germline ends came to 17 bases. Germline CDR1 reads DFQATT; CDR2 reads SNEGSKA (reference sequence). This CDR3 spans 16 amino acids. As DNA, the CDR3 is TGCAGTGCTAGAGATGGAGGGGACAGCGGAACCTACGAGCAGTACTTC. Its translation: CSARDGGDSGTYEQYF.

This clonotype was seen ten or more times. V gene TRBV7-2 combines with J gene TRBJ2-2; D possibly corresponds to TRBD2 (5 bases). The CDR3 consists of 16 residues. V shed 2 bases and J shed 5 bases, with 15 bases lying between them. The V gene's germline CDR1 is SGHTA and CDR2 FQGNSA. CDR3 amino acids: CASSLREGAMTGELFF. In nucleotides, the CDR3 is TGTGCCAGCAGCTTACGAGAGGGCGCGATGACCGGGGAGCTGTTTTTT.

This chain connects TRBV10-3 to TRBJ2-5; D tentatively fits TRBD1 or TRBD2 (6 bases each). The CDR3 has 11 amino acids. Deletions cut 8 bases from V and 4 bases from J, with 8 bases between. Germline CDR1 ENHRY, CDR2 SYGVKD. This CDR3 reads CAIGGRETQYF. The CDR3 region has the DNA TGTGCCATCGGGGGGCGAGAGACCCAGTACTTC.

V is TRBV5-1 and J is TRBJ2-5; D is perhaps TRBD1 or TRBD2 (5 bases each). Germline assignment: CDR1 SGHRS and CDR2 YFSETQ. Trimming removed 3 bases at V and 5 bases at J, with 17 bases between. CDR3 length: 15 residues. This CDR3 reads CASSWGGSIMETQYF. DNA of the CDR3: TGCGCCAGCAGCTGGGGCGGGTCGATTATGGAGACCCAGTACTTC.

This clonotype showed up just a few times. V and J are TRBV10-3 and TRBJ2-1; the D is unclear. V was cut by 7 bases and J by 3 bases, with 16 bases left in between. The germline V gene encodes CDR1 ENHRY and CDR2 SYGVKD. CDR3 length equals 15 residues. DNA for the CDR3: TGTGCCATCACCGAGGAAGGGTCCAGCTACAATGAGCAGTTCTTC. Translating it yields CAITEEGSSYNEQFF.

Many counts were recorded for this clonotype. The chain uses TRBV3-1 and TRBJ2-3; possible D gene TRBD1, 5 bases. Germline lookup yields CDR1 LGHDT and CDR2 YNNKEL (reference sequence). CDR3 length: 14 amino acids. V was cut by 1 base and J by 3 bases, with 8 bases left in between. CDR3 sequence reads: CASSQGSGTDTQYF. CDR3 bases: TGTGCCAGCAGCCAAGGTTCAGGGACAGATACGCAGTATTTT.

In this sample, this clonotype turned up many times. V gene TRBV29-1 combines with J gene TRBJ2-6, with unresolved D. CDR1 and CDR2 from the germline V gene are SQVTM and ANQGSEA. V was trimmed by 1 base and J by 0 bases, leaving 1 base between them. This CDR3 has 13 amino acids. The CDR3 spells CSVEVSGANVLTF. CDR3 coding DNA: TGCAGCGTTGAAGTCTCTGGGGCCAACGTCCTGACTTTC.

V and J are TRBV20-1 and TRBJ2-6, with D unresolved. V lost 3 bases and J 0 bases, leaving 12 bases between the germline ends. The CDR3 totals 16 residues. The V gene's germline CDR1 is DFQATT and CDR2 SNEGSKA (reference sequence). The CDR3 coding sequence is TGCAGTGCTAGTCAGACGGGCCACTCTGGGGCCAACGTCCTGACTTTC. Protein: CSASQTGHSGANVLTF.

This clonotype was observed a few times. CDR3 sequence: CASSLSGSGGQETQYF. CDR3 sequence (DNA): TGTGCCAGCAGCTTATCGGGTAGCGGGGGGCAAGAGACCCAGTACTTC. The chain uses TRBV7-2 and TRBJ2-5; 10 bases fit TRBD2. V dropped 2 bases and J dropped 2; count of bases not matched to a gene: 5. Germline V CDR1 and CDR2: SGHTA, FQGNSA. The CDR3 consists of 16 residues.

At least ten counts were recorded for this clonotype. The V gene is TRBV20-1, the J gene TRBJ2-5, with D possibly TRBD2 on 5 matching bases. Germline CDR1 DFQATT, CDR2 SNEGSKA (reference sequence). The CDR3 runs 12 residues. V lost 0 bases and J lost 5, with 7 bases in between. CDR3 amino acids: CSARDPGETQYF. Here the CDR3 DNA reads TGCAGTGCTAGAGACCCGGGGGAGACCCAGTACTTC.

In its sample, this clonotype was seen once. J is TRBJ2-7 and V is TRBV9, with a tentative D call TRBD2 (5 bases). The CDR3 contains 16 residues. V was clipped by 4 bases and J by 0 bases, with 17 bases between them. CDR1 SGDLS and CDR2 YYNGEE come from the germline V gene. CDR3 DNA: TGTGCCAGCAGCCGTAGCGCACAGTTAAGCTCCTACGAGCAGTACTTC. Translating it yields CASSRSAQLSSYEQYF.

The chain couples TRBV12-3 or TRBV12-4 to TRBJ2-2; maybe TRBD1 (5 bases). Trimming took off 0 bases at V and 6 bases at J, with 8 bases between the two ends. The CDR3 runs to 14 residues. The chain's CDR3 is CASSLAGLSGELFF. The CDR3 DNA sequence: TGTGCCAGCAGTTTAGCGGGGCTGTCCGGGGAGCTGTTTTTT.

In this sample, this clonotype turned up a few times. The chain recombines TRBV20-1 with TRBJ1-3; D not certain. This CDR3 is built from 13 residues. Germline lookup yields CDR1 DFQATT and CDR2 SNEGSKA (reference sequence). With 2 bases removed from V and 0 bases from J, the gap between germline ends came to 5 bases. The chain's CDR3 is CSARIISGNTIYF. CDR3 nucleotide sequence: TGCAGTGCTAGAATTATCTCTGGAAACACCATATATTTT.

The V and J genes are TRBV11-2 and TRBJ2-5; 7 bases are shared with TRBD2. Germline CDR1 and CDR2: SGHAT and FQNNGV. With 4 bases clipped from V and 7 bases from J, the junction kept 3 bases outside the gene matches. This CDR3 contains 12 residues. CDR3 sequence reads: CASSWPGGTQYF. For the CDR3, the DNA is TGTGCCAGCAGCTGGCCGGGGGGGACCCAGTACTTC.

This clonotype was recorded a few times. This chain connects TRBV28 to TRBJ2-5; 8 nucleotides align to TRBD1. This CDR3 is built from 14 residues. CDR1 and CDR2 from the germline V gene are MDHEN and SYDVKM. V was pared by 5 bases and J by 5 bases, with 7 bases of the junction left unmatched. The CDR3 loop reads CASSIRTGTETQYF. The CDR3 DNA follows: TGTGCCAGCAGTATAAGGACAGGGACGGAGACCCAGTACTTC.